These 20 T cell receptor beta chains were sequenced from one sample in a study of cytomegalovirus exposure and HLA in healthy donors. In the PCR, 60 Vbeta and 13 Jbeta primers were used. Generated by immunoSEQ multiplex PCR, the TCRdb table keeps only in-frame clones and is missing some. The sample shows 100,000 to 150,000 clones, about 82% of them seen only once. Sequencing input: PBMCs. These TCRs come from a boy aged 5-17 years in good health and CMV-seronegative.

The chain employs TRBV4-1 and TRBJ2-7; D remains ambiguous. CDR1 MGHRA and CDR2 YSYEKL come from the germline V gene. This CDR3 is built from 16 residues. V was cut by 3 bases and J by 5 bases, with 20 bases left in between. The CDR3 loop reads CASSHTAAIPEDEQYF. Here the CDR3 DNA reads TGCGCCAGCAGCCACACGGCAGCGATACCTGAGGACGAGCAGTACTTC.

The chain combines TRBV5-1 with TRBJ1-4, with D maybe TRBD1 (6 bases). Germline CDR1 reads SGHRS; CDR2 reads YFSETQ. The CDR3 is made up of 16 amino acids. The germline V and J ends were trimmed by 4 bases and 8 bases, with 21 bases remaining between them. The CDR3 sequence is CASSPEPGHFEEKLFF. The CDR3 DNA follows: TGCGCCAGCAGCCCCGAACCGGGACACTTCGAAGAAAAACTGTTTTTT.

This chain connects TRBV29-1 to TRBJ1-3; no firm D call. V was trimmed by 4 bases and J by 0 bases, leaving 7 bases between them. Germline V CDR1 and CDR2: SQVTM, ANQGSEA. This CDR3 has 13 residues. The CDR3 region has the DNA TGCAGCGTTGTATTAGACTCTGGAAACACCATATATTTT. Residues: CSVVLDSGNTIYF.

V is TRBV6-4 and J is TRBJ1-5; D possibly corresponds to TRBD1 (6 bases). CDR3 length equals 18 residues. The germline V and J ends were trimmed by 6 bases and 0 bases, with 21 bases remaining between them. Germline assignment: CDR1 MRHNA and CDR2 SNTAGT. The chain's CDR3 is CASRADRPEDDSNQPQHF. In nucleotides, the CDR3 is TGTGCCAGCAGGGCTGACAGGCCAGAGGACGATAGCAATCAGCCCCAGCATTTT.

The CDR3 DNA reads TGTGCCAGCAGGGGACTAGCGGGAGGCCGCAGCTCCTACAATGAGCAGTTCTTC. As protein: CASRGLAGGRSSYNEQFF. The V and J genes are TRBV27 and TRBJ2-1; 15 bases agree with TRBD2. This CDR3 is 18 amino acids long. Germline lookup yields CDR1 MNHEY and CDR2 SMNVEV (reference sequence). V shed 6 bases and J 0 bases; nucleotides not matched to a gene: 6.

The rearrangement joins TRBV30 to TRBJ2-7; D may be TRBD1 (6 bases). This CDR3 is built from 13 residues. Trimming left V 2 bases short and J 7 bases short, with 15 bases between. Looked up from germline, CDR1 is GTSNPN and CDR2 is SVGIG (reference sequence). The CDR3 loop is CAWSPGQLLEQYF. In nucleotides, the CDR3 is TGTGCCTGGAGTCCGGGACAACTTTTGGAGCAGTACTTC.

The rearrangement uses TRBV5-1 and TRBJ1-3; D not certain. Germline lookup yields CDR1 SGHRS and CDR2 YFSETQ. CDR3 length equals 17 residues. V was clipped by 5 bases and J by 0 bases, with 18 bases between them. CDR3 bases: TGCGCCAGCAGTTTTAACCCGACTGGAAGCTCTGGAAACACCATATATTTT. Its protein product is CASSFNPTGSSGNTIYF.

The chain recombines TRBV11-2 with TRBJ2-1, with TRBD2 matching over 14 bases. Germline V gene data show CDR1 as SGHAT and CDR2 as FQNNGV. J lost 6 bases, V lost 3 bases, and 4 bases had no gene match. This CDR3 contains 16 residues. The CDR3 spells CASSFWTSGRPNEQFF. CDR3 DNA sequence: TGTGCCAGCAGCTTCTGGACTAGCGGGAGGCCCAATGAGCAGTTCTTC.

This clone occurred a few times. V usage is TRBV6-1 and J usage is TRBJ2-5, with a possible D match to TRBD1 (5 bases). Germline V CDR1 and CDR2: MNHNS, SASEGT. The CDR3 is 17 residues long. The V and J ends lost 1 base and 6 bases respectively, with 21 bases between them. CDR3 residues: CASSEGVGDFQGKTQYF. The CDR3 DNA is TGTGCCAGCAGTGAAGGGGTTGGGGATTTTCAGGGAAAGACCCAGTACTTC.

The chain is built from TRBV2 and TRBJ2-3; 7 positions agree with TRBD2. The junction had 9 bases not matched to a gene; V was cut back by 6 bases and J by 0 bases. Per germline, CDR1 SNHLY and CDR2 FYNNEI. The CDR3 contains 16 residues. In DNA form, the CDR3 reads TGTGCCAGCAGAGCTTCTAGCGGAACTAGCACAGATACGCAGTATTTT. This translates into CASRASSGTSTDTQYF.

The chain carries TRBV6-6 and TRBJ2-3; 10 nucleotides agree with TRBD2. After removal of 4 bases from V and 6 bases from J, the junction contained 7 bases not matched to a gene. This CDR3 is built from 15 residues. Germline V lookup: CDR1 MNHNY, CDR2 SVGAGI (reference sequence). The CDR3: CASSSLAGQWDTQYF. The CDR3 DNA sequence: TGTGCCAGCAGTTCACTAGCGGGGCAGTGGGATACGCAGTATTTT.

CDR3 in DNA: TGTGCCAGCAGCTTCCTGGAAACGGGAAGAGGTTACAATGAGCAGTTCTTC. Its translation: CASSFLETGRGYNEQFF. This chain uses TRBV5-6 with TRBJ2-1; the D gene is possibly TRBD2 (5 bases). V was shortened by 2 bases and J by 4 bases, with 19 bases between the two germline ends. This CDR3 is built from 17 residues. The germline gives CDR1 SGHDT, CDR2 YYEEEE. Full variable domain (missing parts from reference TRBV5-6 and TRBJ2-1): DAGVTQSPTHLIKTRGQQVTLRCSPKSGHDTVSWYQQALGQGPQFIFQYYEEEERQRGNFPDRFSGHQFPNYSSELNVNALLLGDSALYLCASSFLETGRGYNEQFFGPGTRLTVL.

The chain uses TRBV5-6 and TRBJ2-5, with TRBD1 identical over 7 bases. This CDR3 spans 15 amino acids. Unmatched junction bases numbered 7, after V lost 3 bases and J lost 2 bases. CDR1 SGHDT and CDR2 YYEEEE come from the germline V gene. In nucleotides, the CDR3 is TGTGCCAGCAGCTACTTCCGGGACAGACAAGAGACCCAGTACTTC. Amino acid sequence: CASSYFRDRQETQYF.

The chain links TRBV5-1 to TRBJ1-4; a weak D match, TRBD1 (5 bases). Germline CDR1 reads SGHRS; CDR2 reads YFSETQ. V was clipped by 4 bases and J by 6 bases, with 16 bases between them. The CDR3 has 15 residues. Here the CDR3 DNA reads TGCGCCAGCAGCCCTTTCGGGGGTCAGGATGAAAAACTGTTTTTT. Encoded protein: CASSPFGGQDEKLFF.

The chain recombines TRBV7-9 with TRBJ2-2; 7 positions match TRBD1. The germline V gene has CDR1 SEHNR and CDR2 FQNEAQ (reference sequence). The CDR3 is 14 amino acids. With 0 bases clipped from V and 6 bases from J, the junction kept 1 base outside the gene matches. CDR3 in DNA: TGTGCCAGCAGCTTAGCAGGGGGCTCCGGGGAGCTGTTTTTT. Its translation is CASSLAGGSGELFF.

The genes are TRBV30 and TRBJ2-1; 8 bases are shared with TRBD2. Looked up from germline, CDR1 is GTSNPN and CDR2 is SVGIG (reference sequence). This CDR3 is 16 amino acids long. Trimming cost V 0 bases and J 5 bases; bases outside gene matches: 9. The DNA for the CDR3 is TGTGCCTGGAGTGTTGGGCTAGCGGGCCTAAACAATGAGCAGTTCTTC. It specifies CAWSVGLAGLNNEQFF.

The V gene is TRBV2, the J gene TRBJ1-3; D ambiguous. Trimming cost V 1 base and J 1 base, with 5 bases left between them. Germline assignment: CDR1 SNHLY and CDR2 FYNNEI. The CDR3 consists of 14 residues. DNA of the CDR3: TGTGCCAGCAGTGAAGGGCTTTCTGGAAACACCATATATTTT. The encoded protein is CASSEGLSGNTIYF.

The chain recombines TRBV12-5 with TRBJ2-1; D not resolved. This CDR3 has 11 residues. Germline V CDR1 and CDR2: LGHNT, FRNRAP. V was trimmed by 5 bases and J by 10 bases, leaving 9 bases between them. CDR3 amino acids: CASGSSREQFF. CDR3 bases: TGTGCTAGTGGTAGTAGCCGCGAGCAGTTCTTC. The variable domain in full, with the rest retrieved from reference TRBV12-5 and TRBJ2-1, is DARVTQTPRHKVTEMGQEVTMRCQPILGHNTVFWYRQTMMQGLELLAYFRNRAPLDDSGMPKDRFSAEMPDATLATLKIQPSEPRDSAVYFCASGSSREQFFGPGTRLTVL.

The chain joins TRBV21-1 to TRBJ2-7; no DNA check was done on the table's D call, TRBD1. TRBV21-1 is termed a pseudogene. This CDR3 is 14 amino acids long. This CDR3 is CASSKARQSYEQYF. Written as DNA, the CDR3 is TGTGCCAGCAGCAAAGCCAGACAATCCTACGAGCAGTACTTC.

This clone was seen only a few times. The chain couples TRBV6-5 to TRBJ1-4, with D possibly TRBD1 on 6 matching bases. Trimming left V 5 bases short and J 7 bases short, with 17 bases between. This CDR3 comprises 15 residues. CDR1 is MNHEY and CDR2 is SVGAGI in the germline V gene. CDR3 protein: CASSLQGPTIEKLFF. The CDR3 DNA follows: TGTGCCAGCAGTCTACAGGGCCCCACGATTGAAAAACTGTTTTTT.